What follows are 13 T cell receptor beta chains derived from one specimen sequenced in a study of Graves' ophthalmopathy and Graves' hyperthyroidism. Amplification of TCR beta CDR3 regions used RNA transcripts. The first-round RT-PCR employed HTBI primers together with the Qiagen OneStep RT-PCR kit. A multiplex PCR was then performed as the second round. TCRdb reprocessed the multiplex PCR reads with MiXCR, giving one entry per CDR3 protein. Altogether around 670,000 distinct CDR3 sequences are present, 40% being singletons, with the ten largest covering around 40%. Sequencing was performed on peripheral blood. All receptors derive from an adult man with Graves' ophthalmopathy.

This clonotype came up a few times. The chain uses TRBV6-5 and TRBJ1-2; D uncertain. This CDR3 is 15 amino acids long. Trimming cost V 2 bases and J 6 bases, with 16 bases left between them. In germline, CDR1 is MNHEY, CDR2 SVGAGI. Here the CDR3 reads CASSYDGSGSDGYTF. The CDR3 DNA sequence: TGTGCCAGCAGTTACGATGGGTCGGGTTCTGATGGCTACACCTTC.

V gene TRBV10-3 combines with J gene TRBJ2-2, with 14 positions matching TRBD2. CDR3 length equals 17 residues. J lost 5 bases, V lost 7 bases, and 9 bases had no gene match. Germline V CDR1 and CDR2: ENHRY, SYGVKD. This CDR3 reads CAITGLAGGSRTGELFF. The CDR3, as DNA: TGTGCCATCACCGGACTAGCGGGAGGTTCTCGGACCGGGGAGCTGTTTTTT.

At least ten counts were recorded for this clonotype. CDR3 amino acids: CASSEYGTGTVYF. The CDR3 region has the DNA TGCGCCAGCAGTGAGTACGGGACAGGGACAGTGTACTTC. The genes are TRBV10-1 and TRBJ2-7, with 9 nucleotides matching TRBD1. With V trimmed by 1 base and J by 12 bases, 7 bases remained unmatched. This CDR3 contains 13 residues. Per germline, CDR1 WNHNN and CDR2 SYGVQD (reference sequence).

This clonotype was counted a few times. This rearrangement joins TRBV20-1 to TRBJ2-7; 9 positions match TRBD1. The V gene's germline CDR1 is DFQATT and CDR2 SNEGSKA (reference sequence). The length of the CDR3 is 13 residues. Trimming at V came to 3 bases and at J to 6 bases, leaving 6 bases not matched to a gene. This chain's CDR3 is CSARGQGVGEQYF. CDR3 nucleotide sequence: TGCAGTGCTAGGGGACAGGGCGTCGGCGAGCAGTACTTC.

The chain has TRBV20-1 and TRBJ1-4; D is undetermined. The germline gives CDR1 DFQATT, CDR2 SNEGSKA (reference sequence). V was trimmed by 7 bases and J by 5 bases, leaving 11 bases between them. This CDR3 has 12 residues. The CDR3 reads CSGGNNNEKLFF. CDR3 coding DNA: TGCAGTGGGGGAAACAACAATGAAAAACTGTTTTTT.

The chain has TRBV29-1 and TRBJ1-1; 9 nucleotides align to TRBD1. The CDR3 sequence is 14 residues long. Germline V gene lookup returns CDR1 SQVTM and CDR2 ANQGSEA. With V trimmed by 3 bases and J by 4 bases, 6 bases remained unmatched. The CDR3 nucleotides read TGCAGCGTTGAGACAGGGGGGCAGGCCACTGAAGCTTTCTTT. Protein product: CSVETGGQATEAFF.

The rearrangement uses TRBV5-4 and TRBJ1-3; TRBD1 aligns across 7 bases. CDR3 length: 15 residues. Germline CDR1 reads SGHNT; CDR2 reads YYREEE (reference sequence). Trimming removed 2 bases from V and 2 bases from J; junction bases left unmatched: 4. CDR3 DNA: TGTGCCAGCAGCTTAGGGGGCACGGCTGGAAACACCATATATTTT. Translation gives CASSLGGTAGNTIYF.

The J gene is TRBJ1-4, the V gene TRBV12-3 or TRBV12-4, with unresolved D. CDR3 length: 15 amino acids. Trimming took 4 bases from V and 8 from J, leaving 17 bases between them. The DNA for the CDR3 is TGTGCCAGCAGTTACTCGGGGTCTCGAGGCGAAAAACTGTTTTTT. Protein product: CASSYSGSRGEKLFF.

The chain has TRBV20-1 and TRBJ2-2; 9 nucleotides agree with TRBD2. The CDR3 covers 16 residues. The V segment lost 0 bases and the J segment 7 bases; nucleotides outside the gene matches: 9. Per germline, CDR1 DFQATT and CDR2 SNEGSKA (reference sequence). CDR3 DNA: TGCAGTGCTAGAGATGAAGCGGGGGGCTGGCACGGGGAGCTGTTTTTT. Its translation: CSARDEAGGWHGELFF.

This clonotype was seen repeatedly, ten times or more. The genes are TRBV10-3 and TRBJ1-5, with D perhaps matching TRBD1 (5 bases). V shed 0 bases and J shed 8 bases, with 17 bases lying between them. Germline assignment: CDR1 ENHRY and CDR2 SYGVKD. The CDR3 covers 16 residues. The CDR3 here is CAISESLDSLEKPQHF. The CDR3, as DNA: TGTGCCATCAGTGAGTCCCTCGACAGCTTGGAGAAGCCCCAGCATTTT.

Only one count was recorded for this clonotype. Here the CDR3 DNA reads TGTGCCACCAGTGATAGTACAGGATACACTGAAGCTTTCTTT. Encoded protein: CATSDSTGYTEAFF. The chain uses TRBV24-1 and TRBJ1-1, with TRBD1 as a possible D gene (5 bases). CDR1 KGHDR and CDR2 SFDVKD come from the germline V gene. CDR3 length: 14 amino acids. Trimming removed 3 bases at V and 3 bases at J, with 10 bases between.

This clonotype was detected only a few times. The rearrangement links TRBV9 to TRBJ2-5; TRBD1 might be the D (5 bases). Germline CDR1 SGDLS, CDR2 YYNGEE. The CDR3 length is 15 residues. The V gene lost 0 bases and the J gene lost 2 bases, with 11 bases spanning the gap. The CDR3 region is CASSVGSRTQETQYF. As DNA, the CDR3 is TGTGCCAGCAGCGTAGGTTCTAGGACACAAGAGACCCAGTACTTC.

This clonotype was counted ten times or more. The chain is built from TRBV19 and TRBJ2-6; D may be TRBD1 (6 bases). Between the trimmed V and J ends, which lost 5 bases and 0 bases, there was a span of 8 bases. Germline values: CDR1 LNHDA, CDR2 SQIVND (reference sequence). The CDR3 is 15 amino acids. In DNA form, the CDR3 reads TGTGCCAGTAGTCCGGGACACTCTGGGGCCAACGTCCTGACTTTC. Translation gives CASSPGHSGANVLTF.